The clone carrying this T cell receptor beta chain has a single count. As yet, its antigen is unknown. This sample is part of a study of radiotherapy plus CTLA-4 blockade in lung cancer. Study observations and caveats: Reportedly, early blood T cell clone dynamics best predicted response, with interferon-beta. Blood TCR clones of tumor origin expanded after radiotherapy plus ipilimumab.

Only in-frame clones appear in the TCRdb table, and some are missing; sequencing was by immunoSEQ multiplex PCR. This sample yields roughly 24,000 clones, of which about 76% are seen a single time; less than 25% belongs to the top ten. Germline V gene sequence: CDR1 MNHEY, CDR2 SVGAGI. V shed 4 bases and J 7 bases; nucleotides not matched to a gene: 4. The CDR3 extends over 15 amino acids. Each patient with chemo-refractory metastatic non-small-cell lung cancer was treated with focal radiation plus CTLA-4 blockade using ipilimumab. Here the sequenced sample was peripheral blood, taken from a patient treated with radiotherapy plus ipilimumab. This chain joins TRBV6-5 and TRBJ2-1; TRBD2 agrees at 13 bases. The source of this sequence is a human donor with non-small cell lung cancer that progressed on radiotherapy plus ipilimumab. CDR3 loop: CASSFGLAGENEQFF. CDR3 DNA sequence: TGTGCCAGCAGTTTCGGACTAGCGGGGGAGAATGAGCAGTTCTTC.